Listed here are 17 T cell receptor beta chains from one sample, sequenced in a study of neurological immune-mediated disorders. TCRdb reprocessed the 5' RACE reads with MiXCR, giving one entry per CDR3 protein. The repertoire holds 70,000 or so distinct CDR3 sequences, with 3.2% as singletons. Sequenced sample: PBMCs. The receptors were sampled from a woman aged 45-65 years with multiple sclerosis.

This clonotype appeared many times. This rearrangement joins TRBV20-1 to TRBJ2-1; D unclear. Trimming took 6 bases from V and 1 from J, leaving 16 bases between them. The CDR3 has 15 residues. Germline values: CDR1 DFQATT, CDR2 SNEGSKA (reference sequence). CDR3 sequence (DNA): TGCAGTGCCCCCAAGGCGGAGATATCCTACAATGAGCAGTTCTTC. It codes for CSAPKAEISYNEQFF.

This clonotype was seen repeatedly, ten times or more. The chain combines TRBV4-3 with TRBJ1-6, with 7 bases fitting TRBD1. CDR1 and CDR2 from the germline V gene are LGHNA and YSLEER. The CDR3 is 17 amino acids. V gave up 1 base and J gave up 3 bases; unmatched junction bases: 6. CDR3 region: CASSQARRQGYNSPLHF. CDR3 sequence (DNA): TGCGCCAGCAGCCAAGCAAGGCGACAGGGCTATAATTCACCCCTCCACTTT.

This clonotype showed up many times. V gene TRBV15 combines with J gene TRBJ2-1; TRBD2 matches at 9 bases. V gave up 7 bases and J gave up 0 bases; unmatched junction bases: 19. CDR3 size: 20 residues. Germline CDR1 LNHNV, CDR2 YYDKDF (reference sequence). DNA of the CDR3: TGTGCCACCAAAACGGGGTCTAGCGGGGTTTTCGCGATCTCCTACAATGAGCAGTTCTTC. Translated, it gives CATKTGSSGVFAISYNEQFF.

This clonotype was observed many times. The chain has TRBV7-2 and TRBJ2-5, with a possible D match to TRBD1 (5 bases). Germline-derived CDR1 and CDR2 are SGHTA and FQGNSA. The V end lost 5 bases, the J end lost 2 bases, and 12 bases lay between the germline ends. The CDR3 has 14 amino acids. This chain's CDR3 is CASSHSRTQETQYF. The CDR3 region has the DNA TGTGCCAGCAGCCATTCGCGGACACAAGAGACCCAGTACTTC.

There are many counts of this clonotype. The V call is TRBV20-1, the J call TRBJ2-1, with TRBD1 matching 7 bases. Germline lookup yields CDR1 DFQATT and CDR2 SNEGSKA (reference sequence). V lost 6 bases, J lost 5 bases, and 13 bases stayed unmatched. The length of the CDR3 is 15 residues. The DNA of the CDR3 is TGCAGTGCCCCGGCCGGGACAGAGGACAACAATGAGCAGTTCTTC. Amino acid sequence: CSAPAGTEDNNEQFF.

In this sample, this clonotype turned up many times. The chain carries TRBV9 and TRBJ2-7; 10 positions match TRBD1. This CDR3 spans 14 amino acids. The trim removed 4 bases at V and 4 bases at J, leaving 5 bases unmatched. Germline CDR1 SGDLS, CDR2 YYNGEE. The CDR3 DNA is TGTGCCAGCAGCTCGGGGACAGGGGCGTACGAGCAGTACTTC. Amino acid sequence: CASSSGTGAYEQYF.

Many counts were recorded for this clonotype. This chain joins TRBV6-6 and TRBJ2-7, with D tentatively TRBD2 (7 bases). Germline V gene lookup returns CDR1 MNHNY and CDR2 SVGAGI (reference sequence). The CDR3 has 16 amino acids. The V end lost 0 bases, the J end lost 3 bases, and 15 bases lay between the germline ends. Written as DNA, the CDR3 is TGTGCCAGCAGTTACTCGAGGGGGGGCCCCCTCTACGAGCAGTACTTC. It encodes CASSYSRGGPLYEQYF.

In its sample, this clonotype was seen many times. V usage is TRBV6-2 or TRBV6-3 and J usage is TRBJ2-7, with 7 positions matching TRBD1. Germline V lookup: CDR1 MNHEY, CDR2 SVGEGT. Losses at the gene ends were 6 bases for V and 1 base for J; bases not matched to a gene: 9. This CDR3 comprises 15 residues. CDR3: CASSPARGKSYEQYV. CDR3 coding DNA: TGTGCCAGCAGCCCAGCCAGGGGGAAGTCCTACGAGCAGTACGTC.

In its sample, this clonotype was seen many times. The gene calls are TRBV20-1 and TRBJ2-7; 7 bases agree with TRBD2. Germline CDR1 and CDR2: DFQATT and SNEGSKA (reference sequence). Losses at the gene ends were 5 bases for V and 7 bases for J; bases not matched to a gene: 14. The CDR3 is 14 residues long. CDR3 protein: CSAEGLAEGWEQYF. For the CDR3, the DNA is TGCAGTGCTGAGGGGCTAGCGGAGGGTTGGGAGCAGTACTTC.

This clonotype has at least ten counts. V usage is TRBV7-6 and J usage is TRBJ1-6, with D unclear. This CDR3 is 13 amino acids long. Germline V gene data show CDR1 as SGHVS and CDR2 as FNYEAQ. The V gene lost 6 bases and the J gene lost 9 bases, with 12 bases spanning the gap. CDR3 DNA: TGTGCCAGCAGTTTTGACCTCGGTTCACCCCTCCACTTT. Its protein product is CASSFDLGSPLHF.

This clonotype was observed many times. The chain is built from TRBV5-1 and TRBJ2-1; TRBD2 agrees at 7 bases. J was trimmed by 3 bases and V by 4 bases; bases with no gene match: 7. Germline assignment: CDR1 SGHRS and CDR2 YFSETQ. The CDR3 runs to 15 residues. CDR3 bases: TGCGCCAGCAGCCCCGGTTTAGCGGGCTACAATGAGCAGTTCTTC. Protein: CASSPGLAGYNEQFF.

This clonotype has at least ten counts. The chain has TRBV5-1 and TRBJ2-5; D gene ambiguous. This CDR3 contains 15 residues. V gave up 3 bases and J gave up 2 bases, with 14 bases separating them. Germline values: CDR1 SGHRS, CDR2 YFSETQ. As DNA, the CDR3 is TGCGCCAGCAGCTCGGACCCACCCCCACAAGAGACCCAGTACTTC. It yields the protein CASSSDPPPQETQYF.

This clonotype showed up many times. The rearrangement links TRBV28 to TRBJ2-4; 10 bases agree with TRBD2. The ends lost 6 bases at V and 2 bases at J; junction bases unmatched: 13. The CDR3 covers 18 residues. The germline V gene has CDR1 MDHEN and CDR2 SYDVKM. The CDR3 here is CASRIGLADPRSKNIQYF. CDR3 nucleotides: TGTGCCAGCAGAATAGGACTAGCGGATCCCCGGTCCAAAAACATTCAGTACTTC.

This clonotype was counted many times. The genes are TRBV28 and TRBJ1-1; D gene uncertain. The V gene's germline CDR1 is MDHEN and CDR2 SYDVKM. V was trimmed by 5 bases and J by 1 base, leaving 11 bases between them. The CDR3 extends over 14 amino acids. The CDR3 DNA is TGTGCCAGCAGTCTCCCGGAGGGGAACACTGAAGCTTTCTTT. Translated, it gives CASSLPEGNTEAFF. Variable domain in full (rest from reference TRBV28 and TRBJ1-1): DVKVTQSSRYLVKRTGEKVFLECVQDMDHENMFWYRQDPGLGLRLIYFSYDVKMKEKGDIPEGYSVSREKKERFSLILESASTNQTSMYLCASSLPEGNTEAFFGQGTRLTVV.

This clonotype was found many times. The chain recombines TRBV4-1 with TRBJ1-4; a weak D match, TRBD1 (6 bases). The CDR3 is made up of 14 amino acids. CDR1 MGHRA and CDR2 YSYEKL come from the germline V gene. V was clipped by 4 bases and J by 4 bases, with 10 bases between them. The CDR3 protein is CASSLGAGNEKLFF. CDR3 nucleotides: TGCGCCAGCAGCCTGGGGGCTGGTAATGAAAAACTGTTTTTT.

The table lists this clonotype with many counts. This sequence joins TRBV3-1 and TRBJ2-3; D remains unclear. Germline V lookup: CDR1 LGHDT, CDR2 YNNKEL (reference sequence). Trimming took off 4 bases at V and 2 bases at J, with 19 bases between the two ends. The CDR3 is 17 residues long. The CDR3 loop is CASSLWKENKPTDTQYF. For the CDR3, the DNA is TGTGCCAGCAGCCTCTGGAAGGAGAACAAGCCCACAGATACGCAGTATTTT.

This clonotype was recorded at least ten times. The V call is TRBV12-3 or TRBV12-4, the J call TRBJ2-3; D unclear. Trimming removed 5 bases at V and 1 base at J, with 7 bases between. The CDR3 contains 13 residues. The CDR3 sequence is CASSGRRTDTQYF. CDR3 bases: TGTGCCAGCAGTGGCAGGCGCACAGATACGCAGTATTTT.